A selection of T cell receptor beta chains follows, all from one sample in a study of cytomegalovirus exposure and HLA in healthy donors. Using immunoSEQ multiplex PCR, the repertoire was profiled, and TCRdb retains in-frame clones only, with some absent. This table has about 140,000 clones, 60% to 80% appearing once. Sequenced: PBMCs. The receptor set was obtained from a woman in her 30s in good health and CMV-seronegative. Both conserved end residues are part of each CDR3. D genes are given only for firm matches. Not every row has a clone size; where given, it reads once, few, many or a size class.

abundance: few
v_gene: TRBV7-2
j_gene: TRBJ1-1
d_gene: TRBD1
CDR3aa: CASRTGGLWTEAFF
CDR3nt: TGTGCCAGCAGGACAGGGGGCCTTTGGACTGAAGCTTTCTTT

abundance: NA
v_gene: TRBV7-9
j_gene: TRBJ1-1
d_gene: NA
CDR3aa: CASSRGMDLNTEAFF
CDR3nt: TGTGCCAGCAGCAGGGGTATGGATCTGAACACTGAAGCTTTCTTT

abundance: NA
v_gene: TRBV5-1
j_gene: TRBJ1-1
d_gene: NA
CDR3aa: CASSFAVRGAEAFF
CDR3nt: TGCGCCAGCAGCTTCGCGGTTCGAGGAGCTGAAGCTTTCTTT

abundance: NA
v_gene: TRBV5-1
j_gene: TRBJ2-3
d_gene: TRBD2
CDR3aa: CASSLGSGGPGADTQYF
CDR3nt: TGCGCCAGCAGCTTAGGCAGCGGGGGTCCTGGAGCAGATACGCAGTATTTT

abundance: NA
v_gene: TRBV27
j_gene: TRBJ1-1
d_gene: NA
CDR3aa: CASRLVRMNTEAFF
CDR3nt: TGTGCCAGCAGACTAGTAAGGATGAACACTGAAGCTTTCTTT

abundance: NA
v_gene: TRBV28
j_gene: TRBJ2-3
d_gene: TRBD1
CDR3aa: CASSTDRADTQYF
CDR3nt: TGTGCCAGCAGTACCGACAGGGCAGATACGCAGTATTTT

abundance: NA
v_gene: TRBV5-1
j_gene: TRBJ2-1
d_gene: TRBD1
CDR3aa: CASSAQPGTGDNEQFF
CDR3nt: TGCGCCAGCAGCGCGCAACCCGGGACAGGGGACAATGAGCAGTTCTTC

abundance: NA
v_gene: TRBV27
j_gene: TRBJ1-3
d_gene: TRBD1
CDR3aa: CASSRDRASGNTIYF
CDR3nt: TGTGCCAGCAGCCGGGACAGGGCCTCTGGAAACACCATATATTTT

abundance: NA
v_gene: TRBV11-3
j_gene: TRBJ1-5
d_gene: TRBD1
CDR3aa: CASSLSTNDRENQPQHF
CDR3nt: TGTGCCAGCAGCTTATCAACCAATGACAGGGAGAATCAGCCCCAGCATTTT

abundance: once
v_gene: TRBV7-2
j_gene: TRBJ1-3
d_gene: NA
CDR3aa: CASSNSGASGNTIYF
CDR3nt: TGTGCCAGCAGCAACTCAGGCGCCTCTGGAAACACCATATATTTT

abundance: NA
v_gene: TRBV7-9
j_gene: TRBJ1-2
d_gene: NA
CDR3aa: CASSLAADYGYTF
CDR3nt: TGTGCCAGCAGCTTAGCGGCGGACTATGGCTACACCTTC

abundance: NA
v_gene: TRBV7-3
j_gene: TRBJ2-1
d_gene: NA
CDR3aa: CASSSRGFNEQFF
CDR3nt: TGTGCCAGCAGCTCCCGAGGGTTCAATGAGCAGTTCTTC

abundance: NA
v_gene: TRBV6-6
j_gene: TRBJ1-5
d_gene: NA
CDR3aa: CASSGRDSNQPQHF
CDR3nt: TGTGCCAGCAGTGGGCGGGATAGCAATCAGCCCCAGCATTTT

abundance: NA
v_gene: TRBV2
j_gene: TRBJ1-2
d_gene: NA
CDR3aa: CASRLEGGDGYTF
CDR3nt: TGTGCCAGCCGTCTTGAAGGAGGGGATGGCTACACCTTC

abundance: NA
v_gene: TRBV30
j_gene: TRBJ2-3
d_gene: NA
CDR3aa: CAWGGGGDRTDTQYF
CDR3nt: TGTGCCTGGGGGGGAGGGGGGGACCGCACAGATACGCAGTATTTT

abundance: once
v_gene: TRBV7-2
j_gene: TRBJ1-1
d_gene: NA
CDR3aa: CASSLVPSGITEAFF
CDR3nt: TGTGCCAGCAGCTTAGTGCCCTCAGGGATCACTGAAGCTTTCTTT

abundance: NA
v_gene: TRBV6-5
j_gene: TRBJ2-2
d_gene: NA
CDR3aa: CASKGRSTGELFF
CDR3nt: TGTGCCAGCAAGGGGCGCAGCACCGGGGAGCTGTTTTTT

abundance: NA
v_gene: TRBV5-1
j_gene: TRBJ2-1
d_gene: NA
CDR3aa: CASSTSGFGQFF
CDR3nt: TGCGCCAGCAGCACCTCAGGGTTTGGGCAGTTCTTC

abundance: few
v_gene: TRBV11-2
j_gene: TRBJ2-1
d_gene: TRBD2
CDR3aa: CASSLVGGGANEQFF
CDR3nt: TGTGCCAGCAGCTTAGTAGGCGGGGGGGCCAATGAGCAGTTCTTC

abundance: NA
v_gene: TRBV29-1
j_gene: TRBJ2-5
d_gene: TRBD2
CDR3aa: CSVRGGGGFQETQYF
CDR3nt: TGCAGCGTGCGCGGTGGCGGGGGGTTCCAAGAGACCCAGTACTTC

abundance: NA
v_gene: TRBV14
j_gene: TRBJ2-3
d_gene: NA
CDR3aa: CASSPTRGDTQYF
CDR3nt: TGTGCCAGCAGCCCAACTAGAGGCGATACGCAGTATTTT

abundance: few
v_gene: TRBV20-1
j_gene: TRBJ1-1
d_gene: NA
CDR3aa: CSAIPTSLAFF
CDR3nt: TGCAGTGCTATCCCGACATCTCTAGCTTTCTTT

abundance: NA
v_gene: TRBV10-2
j_gene: TRBJ1-2
d_gene: NA
CDR3aa: CASSELQRGSGYGYTF
CDR3nt: TGCGCCAGCAGTGAGTTACAGAGGGGGTCGGGCTATGGCTACACCTTC

abundance: NA
v_gene: TRBV5-1
j_gene: TRBJ1-1
d_gene: TRBD1
CDR3aa: CASSLVPGGNTEAFF
CDR3nt: TGCGCCAGCAGCTTGGTTCCAGGGGGGAACACTGAAGCTTTCTTT